This entry is about one TCR beta chain. Its antigen remains unknown. The repertoire was sequenced with immunoSEQ multiplex PCR; TCRdb's copy has only in-frame clones and lacks some. The table includes around 130,000 clones, 91% detected once. The CDR3 is 14 residues long. Germline lookup yields CDR1 SGDLS and CDR2 YYNGEE. Trimming took 0 bases from V and 7 from J, leaving 10 bases between them. The record originates from a study of T cell responses to AZD1222 COVID-19 vaccine. General observations from the study: Reports indicate that nearly half of spike-specific TCRs are directed at unmutated variant regions. It was only after the peak T cell response that any repertoires were sampled. The study found vaccine-associated CD4 TCRs spanning spike, dominant at 160-218 and 743-854.

The TCR sequence derives from an adult in good health. This specimen consisted of peripheral blood, obtained on day 0 of AZD1222 vaccination. This chain joins TRBV9 and TRBJ2-2; no clear D. The CDR3 is CASSVEVFSGELFF. The CDR3 nucleotides are TGTGCCAGCAGCGTAGAGGTGTTCAGCGGGGAGCTGTTTTTT.